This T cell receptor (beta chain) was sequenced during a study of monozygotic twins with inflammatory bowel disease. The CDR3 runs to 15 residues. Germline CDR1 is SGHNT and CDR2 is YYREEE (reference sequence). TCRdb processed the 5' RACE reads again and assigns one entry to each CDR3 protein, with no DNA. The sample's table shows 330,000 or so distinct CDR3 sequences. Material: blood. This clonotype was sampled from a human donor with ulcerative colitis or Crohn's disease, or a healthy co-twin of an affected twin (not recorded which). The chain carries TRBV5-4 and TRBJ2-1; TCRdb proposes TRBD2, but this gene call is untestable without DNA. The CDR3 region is CASSPPGTSVYEQFF.